This T cell receptor (beta chain) was recorded in a study of read filtering for tumor transcriptome and immune sequencing. The library was built from about 400 ng RNA with molecular barcoded adaptors for alpha/delta and beta/gamma chains. MiXCR was run by TCRdb on the reads, yielding one entry per CDR3 protein. The sample gives about 130,000 distinct CDR3 sequences, 13% of which show up once; approximately 11% is in the top ten. Germline V lookup: CDR1 SGHRS, CDR2 YFSETQ. CDR3 length equals 14 residues. V gave up 3 bases and J gave up 0 bases, with 7 bases separating them. At least ten counts were recorded for this clonotype.

The V and J genes are TRBV5-1 and TRBJ2-1; D gene unclear. The sequenced material came from a population of CD138-negative cells sorted from bone marrow. The clonotype was recovered from a donor at least 40 years old with multiple myeloma. CDR3: CASSSGRSYNEQFF. CDR3 bases: TGCGCCAGCAGCTCCGGCCGCTCCTACAATGAGCAGTTCTTC. The full variable domain, rest sourced from reference TRBV5-1 and TRBJ2-1, is KAGVTQTPRYLIKTRGQQVTLSCSPISGHRSVSWYQQTPGQGLQFLFEYFSETQRNKGNFPGRFSGRQFSNSRSEMNVSTLELGDSALYLCASSSGRSYNEQFFGPGTRLTVL.